What follows are 5 T cell receptor beta chains derived from one specimen sequenced in a study of cytomegalovirus exposure and HLA in healthy donors. Researchers ran the PCR with 60 Vbeta and 13 Jbeta primers. The data were produced by immunoSEQ multiplex PCR, yet TCRdb's version contains in-frame clones alone and is incomplete. The repertoire holds over 200,000 clones, with more than 75% as singletons. Sequencing input: PBMCs. The origin of the receptors is a woman aged 40 to 50 in good health and CMV-seropositive.

The chain combines TRBV15 with TRBJ2-7; D is unclear. V was clipped by 11 bases and J by 4 bases, with 6 bases between them. CDR3 length: 9 amino acids. The germline CDR1 and CDR2 sequences are LNHNV and YYDKDF (reference sequence). The CDR3 sequence: CAPHYEQYF. The CDR3 nucleotides read TGTGCCCCCCATTACGAGCAGTACTTC.

This clone was detected only a few times. This chain uses TRBV9 with TRBJ2-1, with a possible D match to TRBD2 (6 bases). Trimming took off 0 bases at V and 5 bases at J, with 9 bases between the two ends. CDR1 is SGDLS, CDR2 YYNGEE, per germline. The CDR3 sequence is 14 residues long. The CDR3 protein is CASSVGLGDNEQFF. The CDR3 coding sequence is TGTGCCAGCAGCGTAGGACTAGGGGACAATGAGCAGTTCTTC.

The rearrangement joins TRBV7-2 to TRBJ1-5, with 7 bases matching TRBD1. Germline V gene sequence: CDR1 SGHTA, CDR2 FQGNSA. The V segment lost 1 base and the J segment 4 bases; nucleotides outside the gene matches: 4. The CDR3 consists of 15 residues. Here the CDR3 reads CASSLVGQENQPQHF. The CDR3 nucleotides are TGTGCCAGCAGCTTAGTTGGACAGGAGAATCAGCCCCAGCATTTT.

This chain uses TRBV27 with TRBJ1-2, with D perhaps matching TRBD1 (6 bases). Trimming stripped 6 bases from V and 8 bases from J, with 16 bases between. The germline V gene has CDR1 MNHEY and CDR2 SMNVEV (reference sequence). The CDR3 consists of 13 residues. The CDR3 here is CASRTNGGFGYTF. CDR3 DNA sequence: TGTGCCAGCAGAACCAATGGGGGCTTCGGCTACACCTTC.

Only a few counts were recorded for this clone. The J gene is TRBJ1-1, the V gene TRBV6-5, with D possibly being TRBD1 (6 bases). V was shortened by 2 bases and J by 4 bases, with 14 bases between the two germline ends. This CDR3 is 15 amino acids long. The V gene's germline CDR1 is MNHEY and CDR2 SVGAGI. CDR3: CASSYAGRGSTEAFF. The CDR3 DNA sequence: TGTGCCAGCAGTTACGCGGGCAGGGGAAGCACTGAAGCTTTCTTT.